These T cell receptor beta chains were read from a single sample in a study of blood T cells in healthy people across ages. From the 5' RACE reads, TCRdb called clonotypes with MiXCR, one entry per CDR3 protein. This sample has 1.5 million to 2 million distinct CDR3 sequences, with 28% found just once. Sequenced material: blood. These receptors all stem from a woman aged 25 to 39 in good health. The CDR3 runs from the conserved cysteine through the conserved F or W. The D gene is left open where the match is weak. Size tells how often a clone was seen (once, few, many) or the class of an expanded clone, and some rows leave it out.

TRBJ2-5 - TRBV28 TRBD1 CASSLSRTGSQETQYF TGTGCCAGCAGTTTATCCAGGACAGGGAGCCAAGAGACCCAGTACTTC
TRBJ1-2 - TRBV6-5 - CASRGDGEMVYGYTF TGTGCCAGCAGGGGGGACGGGGAAATGGTCTATGGCTACACCTTC
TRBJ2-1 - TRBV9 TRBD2 CASSVTSGGAEQFF TGTGCCAGCAGCGTAACTAGCGGGGGGGCTGAGCAGTTCTTC
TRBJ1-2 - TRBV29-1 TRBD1 CSADLLGQHVATYGYTF TGTAGCGCCGACCTCCTGGGACAGCATGTAGCGACGTATGGCTACACCTTC
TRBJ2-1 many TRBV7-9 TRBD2 CASSHRLAGSFSNNEQFF TGTGCCAGCAGCCATAGACTAGCAGGATCTTTCAGCAACAATGAGCAGTTCTTC
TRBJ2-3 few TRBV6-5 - CASSRKGRVWSQYF TGTGCCAGCAGTAGGAAGGGCCGGGTCTGGTCGCAGTATTTT
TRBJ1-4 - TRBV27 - CASRSWAGLATNEKLFF TGTGCCAGCAGATCATGGGCAGGTCTCGCAACTAATGAAAAACTGTTTTTT
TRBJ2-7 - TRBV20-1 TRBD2 CSAPKDSGSFPEQYF TGCAGTGCTCCCAAAGATAGCGGGAGTTTCCCCGAGCAGTACTTC
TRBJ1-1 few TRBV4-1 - CASSQDLEGRRAFF TGCGCCAGCAGCCAAGATCTGGAGGGGCGGAGAGCTTTCTTT
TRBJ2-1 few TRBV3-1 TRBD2 CASSQIRNSGEQFF TGTGCCAGCAGCCAAATTCGGAATAGCGGGGAGCAGTTCTTC
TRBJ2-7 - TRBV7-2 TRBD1 CASSPSRTGYNEQYF TGTGCCAGCAGCCCTAGCCGGACAGGTTACAACGAGCAGTACTTC
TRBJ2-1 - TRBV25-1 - CASSGRSTSGNEQFF TGTGCCAGCAGTGGGCGGTCTACCTCGGGGAATGAGCAGTTCTTC
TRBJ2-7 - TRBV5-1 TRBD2 CASSLASLAGGGEQYF TGCGCCAGCAGCTTGGCCTCGCTAGCGGGGGGCGGTGAGCAGTACTTC
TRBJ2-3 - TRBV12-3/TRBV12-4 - CASSSPGEGVDTQYF TGTGCCAGCAGTTCACCGGGAGAAGGGGTCGATACGCAGTATTTT
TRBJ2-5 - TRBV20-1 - CSARDARGRETQYF TGCAGTGCTAGAGATGCGCGGGGGCGGGAGACCCAGTACTTC
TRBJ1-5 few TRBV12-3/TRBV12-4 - CASTQGWGDNQPQHF TGTGCCAGCACCCAAGGTTGGGGGGACAATCAGCCCCAGCATTTT
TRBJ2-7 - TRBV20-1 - CSGSRAGEQYF TGCAGTGGGTCCCGGGCGGGTGAGCAGTACTTC
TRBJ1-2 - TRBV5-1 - CATRDGSNYGYTF TGCGCCACTAGGGACGGATCTAACTATGGCTACACCTTC
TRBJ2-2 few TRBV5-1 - CASSSGRPELFF TGCGCCAGCAGCTCAGGCCGTCCCGAGCTGTTTTTT
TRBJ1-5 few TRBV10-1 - CASSDYFSNQPQHF TGCGCCAGCAGTGATTATTTTAGCAATCAGCCCCAGCATTTT
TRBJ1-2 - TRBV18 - CASSPVSQGGGYTF TGTGCCAGCTCACCAGTATCACAGGGAGGTGGCTACACCTTC
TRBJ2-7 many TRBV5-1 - CASSLEGAGEQYF TGCGCCAGCAGCTTGGAAGGGGCGGGCGAGCAGTACTTC
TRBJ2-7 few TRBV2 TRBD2 CASMGVAGGSYEQYF TGTGCCAGCATGGGTGTGGCGGGGGGCTCCTACGAGCAGTACTTC
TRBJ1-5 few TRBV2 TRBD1 CASKGQVNQPQHF TGTGCCAGCAAGGGACAGGTCAATCAGCCCCAGCATTTT
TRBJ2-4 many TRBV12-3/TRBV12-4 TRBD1 CASRRTGGTKNIQYF TGTGCCAGCAGAAGGACAGGGGGAACCAAAAACATTCAGTACTTC
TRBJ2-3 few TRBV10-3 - CSISEVGGEDTQYF TGTTCTATCAGTGAGGTCGGGGGAGAAGATACGCAGTATTTT
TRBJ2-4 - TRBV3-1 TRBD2 CASSQVAGVKNIQYF TGTGCCAGCAGCCAAGTTGCGGGGGTCAAAAACATTCAGTACTTC
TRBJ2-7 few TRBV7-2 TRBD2 CASSLARREGGYEQYF TGTGCCAGCAGCTTAGCGCGGCGGGAGGGGGGGTACGAGCAGTACTTC
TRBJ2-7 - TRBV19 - CASSTGEGYEQYF TGTGCCAGTTCGACAGGGGAGGGGTACGAGCAGTACTTC
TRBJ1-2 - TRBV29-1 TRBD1 CSVEENPGGYGYTF TGCAGCGTTGAGGAAAACCCAGGGGGCTATGGCTACACCTTC
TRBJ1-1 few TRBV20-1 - CSAHPQGLLDTEAFF TGCAGTGCTCACCCACAGGGATTGTTGGACACTGAAGCTTTCTTT
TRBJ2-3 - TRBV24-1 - CATSGRGMADTQYF TGTGCCACCAGTGGCAGGGGAATGGCAGATACGCAGTATTTT
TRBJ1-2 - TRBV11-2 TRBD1 CASSSRGQGNGYTF TGTGCCAGCAGCTCCAGGGGGCAGGGGAATGGCTACACCTTC
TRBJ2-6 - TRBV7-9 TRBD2 CASSLEAGVAGANVLTF TGTGCCAGCAGCTTAGAGGCGGGAGTCGCTGGGGCCAACGTCCTGACTTTC
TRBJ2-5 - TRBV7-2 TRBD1 CASSPDGTGGVSETQYF TGTGCCAGCAGCCCCGACGGGACAGGGGGCGTCAGTGAGACCCAGTACTTC
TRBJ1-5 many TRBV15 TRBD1 CATSLDRAQPQHF TGTGCCACCAGCTTAGACAGGGCCCAGCCCCAGCATTTT
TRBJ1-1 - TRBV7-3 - CASSLERWTEAFF TGTGCCAGCAGCTTAGAACGATGGACTGAAGCTTTCTTT
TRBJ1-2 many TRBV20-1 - CSAMGGGGYGYTF TGCAGTGCTATGGGGGGCGGTGGCTATGGCTACACCTTC
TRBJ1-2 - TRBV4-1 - CASSQDRGANCGYTF TGCGCCAGCAGCCAAGATCGCGGAGCTAACTGTGGCTACACCTTC
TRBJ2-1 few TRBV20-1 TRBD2 CSAYLGLAGADEQFF TGCAGTGCCTACCTGGGACTAGCGGGAGCTGATGAGCAGTTCTTC
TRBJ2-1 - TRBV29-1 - CSVDPSYNEQFF TGCAGCGTAGACCCATCCTACAATGAGCAGTTCTTC
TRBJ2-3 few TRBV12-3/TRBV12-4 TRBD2 CASRRSAGATDTQYF TGTGCCAGCAGACGATCAGCGGGAGCTACAGATACGCAGTATTTT
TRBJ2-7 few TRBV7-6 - CASSPSGTFGYEQYF TGTGCCAGCAGCCCCTCCGGGACATTTGGCTACGAGCAGTACTTC